The source of this T cell receptor (beta chain) is a study of T cell repertoires in cytomegalovirus infection. About the research overall: TCR beta signatures that were public indicated CMV infection and matching HLA type.

This clonotype was observed many times. Its antigen is currently unknown. Overall study findings and caveats: Within the response measured ex vivo, HLA-C-restricted CMV-specific TCR beta clonotypes were dominant. Identification of carriers of CMV plus the relevant HLA was achieved through cumulative public TCR beta family frequency.

TCRdb reanalysed the reads using MiXCR and keeps one entry per CDR3 protein. The sample carries tens of thousands of distinct CDR3 sequences, under 5% recorded once. Germline CDR1 reads SGHTA; CDR2 reads FQGNSA. Trimming cost V 3 bases and J 7 bases; bases outside gene matches: 2. This CDR3 contains 13 residues. The TCR was taken from a human donor in good health (CMV status not recorded). Some clones in this sample may be carry-over from other donors' samples. This chain uses TRBV7-2 with TRBJ2-2, with TRBD1 matching 7 bases. Material for sequencing was PBMCs. In nucleotides, the CDR3 is TGTGCCAGCAGCTTGCAGGGGGTCGGGGAGCTGTTTTTT. It is translated as CASSLQGVGELFF.